This T cell receptor (beta chain) was sequenced in a study of OX40 agonist ivuxolimab in advanced cancers. Looking at the study overall: In this cohort, patients received ivuxolimab, an agonistic anti-OX40 (CD134) antibody.

Assay: immunoSEQ multiplex PCR; the TCRdb copy retains only in-frame clones and omits some. The sample yields 70,000 or so clones, approximately 81% seen once. Trimming cost V 0 bases and J 8 bases; bases outside gene matches: 8. Per germline, CDR1 MNHNY and CDR2 SVGAGI (reference sequence). The CDR3 extends over 16 amino acids. The study, taken as a whole, reports: Expanded clones were, on average, more numerous in CD8+ T cells than in CD4+. It was also the case that some nonresponders had low normalized T-cell clonal expansion.

A word on this clone: What it binds is unknown.

Source: CD4+ or CD8+ T cells sorted from blood, taken in a trial of the OX40 agonist ivuxolimab. The V and J genes are TRBV6-6 and TRBJ2-1; 9 positions match TRBD2. The receptor was isolated from an adult with an advanced solid tumor such as melanoma, head and neck, liver or kidney cancer. CDR3 sequence reads: CASSYSGGGALDEQFF. In nucleotides, the CDR3 is TGTGCCAGCAGTTACTCTGGCGGGGGGGCCCTAGATGAGCAGTTCTTC.